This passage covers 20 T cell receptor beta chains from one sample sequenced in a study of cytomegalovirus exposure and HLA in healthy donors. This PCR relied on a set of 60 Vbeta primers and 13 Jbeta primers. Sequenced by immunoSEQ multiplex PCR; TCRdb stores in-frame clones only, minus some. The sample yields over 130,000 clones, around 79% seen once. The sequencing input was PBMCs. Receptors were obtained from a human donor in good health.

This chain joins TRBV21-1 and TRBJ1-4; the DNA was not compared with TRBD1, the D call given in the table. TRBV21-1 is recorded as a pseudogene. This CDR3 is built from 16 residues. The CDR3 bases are TGTGCCAGCAGCAAGTTAAGGACAGGGGACAGGGAAAAACTGTTTTTT. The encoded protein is CASSKLRTGDREKLFF.

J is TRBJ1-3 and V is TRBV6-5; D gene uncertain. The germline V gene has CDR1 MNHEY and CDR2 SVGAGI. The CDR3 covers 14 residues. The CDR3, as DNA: TGTGCAGTTAGCCGAGCGGGGACTGGAAACACCATATATTTT. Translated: CAVSRAGTGNTIYF.

DNA of the CDR3: TGTGCCTGGAGCCCAGGGAACACTGAAGCTTTCTTT. Translation gives CAWSPGNTEAFF. The J gene is TRBJ1-1, the V gene TRBV30; no definite D call. V lost 3 bases and J 1 base, leaving 6 bases between the germline ends. Germline-derived CDR1 and CDR2 are GTSNPN and SVGIG (reference sequence). The CDR3 runs 12 residues.

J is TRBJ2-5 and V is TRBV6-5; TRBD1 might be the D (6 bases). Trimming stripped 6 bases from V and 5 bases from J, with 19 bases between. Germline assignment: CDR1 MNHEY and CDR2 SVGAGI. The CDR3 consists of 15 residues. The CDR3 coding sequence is TGTGCCAGCAGCCCCTTACAGGGTCCGGGGGAGACCCAGTACTTC. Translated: CASSPLQGPGETQYF.

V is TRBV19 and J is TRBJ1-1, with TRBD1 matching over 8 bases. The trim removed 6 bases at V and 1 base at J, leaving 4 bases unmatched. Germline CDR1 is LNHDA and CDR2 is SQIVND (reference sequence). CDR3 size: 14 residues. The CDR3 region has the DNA TGTGCCAGTAGCCTGACAGGGGCGAACACTGAAGCTTTCTTT. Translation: CASSLTGANTEAFF.

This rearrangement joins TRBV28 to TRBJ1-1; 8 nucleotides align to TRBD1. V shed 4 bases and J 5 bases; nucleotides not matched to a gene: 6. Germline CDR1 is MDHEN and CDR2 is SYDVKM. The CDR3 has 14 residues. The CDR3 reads CASSSGQGWTEAFF. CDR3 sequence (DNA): TGTGCCAGCAGTTCTGGACAGGGTTGGACTGAAGCTTTCTTT.

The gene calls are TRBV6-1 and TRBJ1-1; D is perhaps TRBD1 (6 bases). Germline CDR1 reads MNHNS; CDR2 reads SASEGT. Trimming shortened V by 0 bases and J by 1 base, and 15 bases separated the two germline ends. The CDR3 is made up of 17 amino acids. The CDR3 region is CASSEAPFDRWNTEAFF. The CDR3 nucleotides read TGTGCCAGCAGTGAAGCCCCTTTTGACAGGTGGAACACTGAAGCTTTCTTT.

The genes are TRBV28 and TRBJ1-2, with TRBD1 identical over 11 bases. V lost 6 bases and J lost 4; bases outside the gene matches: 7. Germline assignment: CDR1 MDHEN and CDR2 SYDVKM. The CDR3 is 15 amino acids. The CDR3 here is CASSPGQGDVYGYTF. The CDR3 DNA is TGTGCCAGCAGCCCGGGACAGGGGGACGTCTATGGCTACACCTTC.

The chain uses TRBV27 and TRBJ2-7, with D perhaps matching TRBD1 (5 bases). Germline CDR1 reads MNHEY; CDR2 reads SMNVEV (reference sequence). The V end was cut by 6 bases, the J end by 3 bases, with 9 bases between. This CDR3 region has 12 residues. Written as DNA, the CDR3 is TGTGCCAGCAGAGACAGAGACTACGAGCAGTACTTC. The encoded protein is CASRDRDYEQYF.

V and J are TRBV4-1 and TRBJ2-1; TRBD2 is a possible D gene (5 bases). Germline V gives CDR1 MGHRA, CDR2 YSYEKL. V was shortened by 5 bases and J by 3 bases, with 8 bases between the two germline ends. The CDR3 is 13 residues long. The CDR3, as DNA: TGCGCCAGCAGCAGTGCGGGCTACAATGAGCAGTTCTTC. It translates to CASSSAGYNEQFF.

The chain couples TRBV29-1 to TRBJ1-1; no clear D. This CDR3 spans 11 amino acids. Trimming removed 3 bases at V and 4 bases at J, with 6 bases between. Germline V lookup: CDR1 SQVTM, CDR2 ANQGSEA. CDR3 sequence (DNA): TGCAGCGTTGATCAGGCCACTGAAGCTTTCTTT. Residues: CSVDQATEAFF.

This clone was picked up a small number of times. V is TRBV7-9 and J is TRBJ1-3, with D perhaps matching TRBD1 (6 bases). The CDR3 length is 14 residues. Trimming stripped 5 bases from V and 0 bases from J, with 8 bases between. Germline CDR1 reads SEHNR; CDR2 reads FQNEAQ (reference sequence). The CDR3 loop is CASSQTGSGNTIYF. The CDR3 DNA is TGTGCCAGCAGCCAGACAGGCTCTGGAAACACCATATATTTT.

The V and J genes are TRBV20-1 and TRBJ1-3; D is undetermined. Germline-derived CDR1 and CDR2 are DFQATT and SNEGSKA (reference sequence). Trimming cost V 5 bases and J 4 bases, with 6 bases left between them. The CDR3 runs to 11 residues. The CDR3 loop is CSAGGGNTIYF. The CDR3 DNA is TGCAGTGCTGGCGGGGGAAACACCATATATTTT.

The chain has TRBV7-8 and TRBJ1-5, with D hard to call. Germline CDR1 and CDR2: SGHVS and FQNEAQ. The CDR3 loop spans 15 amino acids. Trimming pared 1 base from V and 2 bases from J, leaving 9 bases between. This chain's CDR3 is CASSLVGTGNQPQHF. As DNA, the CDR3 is TGTGCCAGCAGCTTAGTTGGTACGGGCAATCAGCCCCAGCATTTT.

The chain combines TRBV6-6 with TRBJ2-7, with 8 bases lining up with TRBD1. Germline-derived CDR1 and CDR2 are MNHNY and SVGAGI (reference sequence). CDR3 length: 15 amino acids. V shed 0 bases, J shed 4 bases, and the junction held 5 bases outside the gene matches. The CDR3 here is CASSYSGQGRYEQYF. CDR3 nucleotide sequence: TGTGCCAGCAGTTACTCTGGACAGGGCAGATACGAGCAGTACTTC.

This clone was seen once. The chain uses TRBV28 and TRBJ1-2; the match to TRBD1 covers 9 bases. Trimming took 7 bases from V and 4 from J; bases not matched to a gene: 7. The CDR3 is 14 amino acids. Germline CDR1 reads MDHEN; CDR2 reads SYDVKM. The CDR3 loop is CASKQGAGVYGYTF. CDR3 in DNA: TGTGCCAGCAAACAGGGGGCTGGGGTCTATGGCTACACCTTC.

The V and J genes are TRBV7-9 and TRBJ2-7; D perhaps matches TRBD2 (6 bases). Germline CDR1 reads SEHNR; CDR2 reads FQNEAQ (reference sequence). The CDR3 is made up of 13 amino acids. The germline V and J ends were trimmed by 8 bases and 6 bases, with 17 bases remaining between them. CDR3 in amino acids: CASCSGGVGEQYF. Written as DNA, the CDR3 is TGTGCCAGCTGCAGCGGCGGGGTAGGCGAGCAGTACTTC.

The chain's CDR3 is CSVAGTGGSYEQYF. DNA for the CDR3: TGCAGCGTCGCCGGGACAGGGGGATCCTACGAGCAGTACTTC. The chain couples TRBV29-1 to TRBJ2-7, with 11 bases aligning to TRBD1. V lost 6 bases to trimming and J lost 1 base; unmatched junction nucleotides: 5. CDR3 size: 14 residues. The germline V gene has CDR1 SQVTM and CDR2 ANQGSEA.

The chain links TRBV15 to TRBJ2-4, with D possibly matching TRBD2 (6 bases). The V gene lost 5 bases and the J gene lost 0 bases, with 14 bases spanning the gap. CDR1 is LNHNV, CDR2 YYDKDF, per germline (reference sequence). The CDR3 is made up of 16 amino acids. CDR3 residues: CATSQGGPRAKNIQYF. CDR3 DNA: TGTGCCACCAGCCAAGGAGGGCCCAGAGCCAAAAACATTCAGTACTTC.

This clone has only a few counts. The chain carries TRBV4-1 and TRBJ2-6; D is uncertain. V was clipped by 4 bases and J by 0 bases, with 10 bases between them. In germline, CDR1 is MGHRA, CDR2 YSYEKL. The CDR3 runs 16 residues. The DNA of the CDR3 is TGCGCCAGCAGCCCCCTACGCGCCTCTGGGGCCAACGTCCTGACTTTC. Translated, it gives CASSPLRASGANVLTF.